The clone carrying this T cell receptor (beta chain) was seen only a few times. As yet, its antigen is unknown. TCRdb itself ran the 5' RACE reads through MiXCR, one entry per CDR3 protein. The sample holds tens of thousands of distinct CDR3 sequences, about 25% seen once. Study-wide points: Tumor Treg TCRs overlapped most with tumor naive CD4+ cells.

Sequencing was carried out using naive CD4+ T cells sorted from a lymph node. Stated subset: naive CD4+ T cells, CD4+CD45RA+CD25-. This clonotype was sampled from a female donor with breast cancer.

The CDR3 DNA sequence: TGTGCCAGCAGCTCGGGACAGACTTACGAGCAGTACTTC. Translating gives CASSSGQTYEQYF. V usage is TRBV27 and J usage is TRBJ2-7; 7 positions agree with TRBD1. Germline V lookup: CDR1 MNHEY, CDR2 SMNVEV (reference sequence). J was trimmed by 4 bases and V by 6 bases; bases with no gene match: 6. The CDR3 length is 13 residues.